Listed here are 6 T cell receptor beta chains from one sample, sequenced in a study of blood T cell repertoires in COVID-19. Profiling relied on immunoSEQ multiplex PCR, and the TCRdb table lists in-frame clones only, not all of them. The sample has approximately 90,000 clones, around 85% seen once. The sample comprised peripheral blood. These receptors originate from a man aged 55-75 years with acute or convalescent COVID-19.

V is TRBV5-6 and J is TRBJ2-2; TRBD1 matches 9 bases. V trimming: 3 bases; J trimming: 5 bases; junction bases outside the gene matches: 5. Germline CDR1 reads SGHDT; CDR2 reads YYEEEE. CDR3 length: 15 amino acids. CDR3 loop: CASSSNRGLTGELFF. The DNA for the CDR3 is TGTGCCAGCAGCTCCAACAGGGGGCTTACCGGGGAGCTGTTTTTT. The whole variable domain, filled in from reference TRBV5-6 and TRBJ2-2, reads DAGVTQSPTHLIKTRGQQVTLRCSPKSGHDTVSWYQQALGQGPQFIFQYYEEEERQRGNFPDRFSGHQFPNYSSELNVNALLLGDSALYLCASSSNRGLTGELFFGEGSRLTVL.

In its sample, this clone was seen a few times. The chain links TRBV29-1 to TRBJ1-2, with 10 bases aligning to TRBD1. Germline trimming cut 7 bases from V and 7 bases from J; bases unmatched to any gene: 6. CDR1 is SQVTM, CDR2 ANQGSEA, per germline. The CDR3 covers 12 residues. The CDR3: CSGGQGTGGYTF. The CDR3 coding sequence is TGCAGCGGGGGACAGGGGACTGGTGGCTACACCTTC.

The chain couples TRBV9 to TRBJ2-1; 7 bases are shared with TRBD2. V lost 2 bases, J lost 3 bases, and 11 bases stayed unmatched. This CDR3 comprises 17 residues. Germline V lookup: CDR1 SGDLS, CDR2 YYNGEE. This chain's CDR3 is CASSVTPLGEGYNEQFF. The CDR3 bases are TGTGCCAGCAGCGTGACCCCCCTGGGGGAGGGCTACAATGAGCAGTTCTTC.

This clone was detected once. The rearrangement joins TRBV30 to TRBJ2-4; no reliable D call. The CDR3 consists of 15 residues. CDR1 and CDR2 (germline): GTSNPN, SVGIG (reference sequence). Trimming cost V 0 bases and J 5 bases, with 14 bases left between them. CDR3 DNA: TGTGCCTGGAGTGTAACTGGGCCGCAGGAAAACATTCAGTACTTC. Residues: CAWSVTGPQENIQYF.

J is TRBJ1-3 and V is TRBV7-6; the D gene is possibly TRBD1 (5 bases). Germline assignment: CDR1 SGHVS and CDR2 FNYEAQ. V was pared by 5 bases and J by 7 bases, with 21 bases between. CDR3 size: 16 residues. This CDR3 reads CASSPPPAAGLNTIYF. DNA for the CDR3: TGTGCCAGCAGCCCTCCCCCCGCGGCAGGGTTGAACACCATATATTTT. Looking up the rest from reference TRBV7-6 and TRBJ1-3 gives the full variable domain: GAGVSQSPRYKVTKRGQDVALRCDPISGHVSLYWYRQALGQGPEFLTYFNYEAQQDKSGLPNDRFSAERPEGSISTLTIQRTEQRDSAMYRCASSPPPAAGLNTIYFGEGSWLTVV.

The V gene is TRBV4-1, the J gene TRBJ1-6; a possible D gene is TRBD1 (6 bases). CDR3 length: 16 amino acids. Per the germline V gene, CDR1 is MGHRA and CDR2 is YSYEKL. Deletions cut 0 bases from V and 8 bases from J, with 14 bases between. CDR3: CASSQDRGARDSPLHF. CDR3 DNA: TGCGCCAGCAGCCAAGATCGGGGGGCGCGGGATTCACCCCTCCACTTT.